This entry concerns a single T cell receptor (beta chain). The CDR3 sequence is 21 residues long. Germline assignment: CDR1 SGHVS and CDR2 FQNEAQ. The V gene lost 3 bases and the J gene lost 0 bases, with 26 bases spanning the gap. This sample is drawn from a study of blood T cells in healthy people across ages. Study details: With template switching, about one barcoded beta molecule was captured per two T cells.

Combining a sample-barcoded 5' primer with a J-beta primer mix, a second PCR ran for roughly 7 to 12 cycles. Researchers report that a template-switch adaptor with 12 random nucleotides tagged each cDNA molecule. In TCRdb, the 5' RACE reads were re-called with MiXCR into one record per CDR3 protein. The data show about 1,400,000 distinct CDR3 sequences, with roughly 60% seen just once and about 6.3% held by the top ten. The amount of total RNA extracted per sample was at least 5.5 micrograms. The genes are TRBV7-8 and TRBJ2-2, with D perhaps matching TRBD1 (6 bases). The source of this sequence is a man in his late teens or twenties in good health. Input material: blood. CDR3 sequence: CASSFPPGQTANPTNTGELFF. CDR3 bases: TGTGCCAGCAGCTTCCCCCCCGGACAGACCGCAAACCCGACGAACACCGGGGAGCTGTTTTTT.